Listed here are 19 T cell receptor beta chains from one sample, sequenced in a study of OX40 agonist ivuxolimab in advanced cancers. Only in-frame clones appear in the TCRdb table, and some are missing; sequencing was by immunoSEQ multiplex PCR. The table lists fewer than 70,000 clones, around nine tenths of them singletons. Sequenced material: CD4+ or CD8+ T cells sorted from blood, taken in a trial of the OX40 agonist ivuxolimab. The source is an adult with an advanced solid tumor such as melanoma, head and neck, liver or kidney cancer.

The chain joins TRBV18 to TRBJ2-7; D is uncertain. Trimming removed 2 bases from V and 6 bases from J, with 8 bases in between. The germline gives CDR1 KGHSH, CDR2 LQKENI. The length of the CDR3 is 12 residues. This chain's CDR3 is CASSPSGGEQYF. Here the CDR3 DNA reads TGTGCCAGCTCACCATCCGGCGGCGAGCAGTACTTC.

The CDR3 here is CSVEYYGYTF. In nucleotides, the CDR3 is TGCAGCGTAGAGTACTATGGCTACACCTTC. The chain joins TRBV29-1 to TRBJ1-2, with D hard to call. The CDR3 runs 10 residues. Trimming left V 6 bases short and J 3 bases short, with 5 bases between. Germline CDR1 and CDR2: SQVTM and ANQGSEA.

This chain connects TRBV5-5 to TRBJ2-5; D is perhaps TRBD2 (7 bases). The CDR3 sequence is 14 residues long. Germline values: CDR1 SGHKS, CDR2 YYEKEE (reference sequence). V gave up 1 base and J gave up 4 bases, with 11 bases separating them. In DNA, the CDR3 is TGTGCCAGCAGCTTGTTTGGGGGGGCAGAGACCCAGTACTTC. This translates into CASSLFGGAETQYF.

The chain is built from TRBV27 and TRBJ2-5; 9 bases match TRBD2. V lost 6 bases, J lost 4 bases, and 3 bases stayed unmatched. The CDR3 loop spans 13 amino acids. Germline V gives CDR1 MNHEY, CDR2 SMNVEV (reference sequence). CDR3 sequence reads: CASSEAGGETQYF. The CDR3 DNA follows: TGTGCCAGCAGCGAAGCGGGGGGAGAGACCCAGTACTTC.

CDR3: CASSITGRETQYF. The CDR3 bases are TGTGCCAGTAGTATCACCGGGAGAGAGACCCAGTACTTC. J is TRBJ2-5 and V is TRBV19, with a possible D match to TRBD2 (6 bases). The CDR3 runs to 13 residues. The V and J ends lost 3 bases and 4 bases respectively, with 9 bases between them. Germline-derived CDR1 and CDR2 are LNHDA and SQIVND (reference sequence).

This chain connects TRBV27 to TRBJ1-6; D not resolved. The germline V gene has CDR1 MNHEY and CDR2 SMNVEV (reference sequence). The CDR3 runs to 16 residues. V dropped 5 bases and J dropped 2 bases, with 13 bases sitting between them. The chain's CDR3 is CASSSLKLPYNSPLHF. The CDR3 nucleotides read TGTGCCAGCAGTAGCCTCAAATTACCCTATAATTCACCCCTCCACTTT.

The rearrangement links TRBV4-1 to TRBJ2-3; 7 bases match TRBD2. The CDR3 has 14 residues. Germline CDR1 reads MGHRA; CDR2 reads YSYEKL. Trimming took 1 base from V and 5 from J; bases not matched to a gene: 3. CDR3 bases: TGCGCCAGCAGCCAAGGGGGACTAAGAGATACGCAGTATTTT. Its translation: CASSQGGLRDTQYF.

This sequence joins TRBV6-6 and TRBJ1-5; maybe TRBD1 (5 bases). This CDR3 has 15 amino acids. The germline V gene has CDR1 MNHNY and CDR2 SVGAGI (reference sequence). Trimming cost V 7 bases and J 0 bases, with 13 bases left between them. The DNA for the CDR3 is TGTGCCAGCACCAGACAGCCCGTTAGCAATCAGCCCCAGCATTTT. It is translated as CASTRQPVSNQPQHF.

The chain recombines TRBV29-1 with TRBJ2-3; weak D call: TRBD2 (6 bases). The CDR3 covers 13 residues. The V gene's germline CDR1 is SQVTM and CDR2 ANQGSEA. Trimming stripped 5 bases from V and 4 bases from J, with 13 bases between. DNA for the CDR3: TGCAGCGTTTGGGGATGGGGGGCAGATACGCAGTATTTT. This encodes CSVWGWGADTQYF.

J is TRBJ2-5 and V is TRBV7-2; D is possibly TRBD2 (6 bases). Trimming left V 4 bases short and J 1 base short, with 7 bases between. CDR3 length: 13 residues. In germline, CDR1 is SGHTA, CDR2 FQGNSA. The DNA for the CDR3 is TGTGCCAGCAGCTCGGGGGTCCAAGAGACCCAGTACTTC. Protein product: CASSSGVQETQYF.

The chain links TRBV6-1 to TRBJ1-2; D might be TRBD1 (6 bases). The CDR3 consists of 11 residues. V was clipped by 5 bases and J by 12 bases, with 13 bases between them. Per the germline V gene, CDR1 is MNHNS and CDR2 is SASEGT. The CDR3, as DNA: TGTGCCAGCAGTTACGAGGGGGGCAACACCTTC. Translating gives CASSYEGGNTF.

On this clone itself: Other DNA sequences in the same sample also yield this CDR3. The J gene is TRBJ2-6, the V gene TRBV5-1, with D uncertain. Germline assignment: CDR1 SGHRS and CDR2 YFSETQ. V was trimmed by 0 bases and J by 0 bases, leaving 4 bases between them. This CDR3 is built from 15 residues. CDR3 residues: CASSLGGSGANVLTF. The CDR3 DNA reads as TGCGCCAGCAGCTTGGGAGGCTCTGGGGCCAACGTCCTGACTTTC.

The rearrangement joins TRBV29-1 to TRBJ1-5, with a weak D call TRBD1 (5 bases). CDR1 is SQVTM, CDR2 ANQGSEA, per germline. CDR3 size: 13 residues. V gave up 2 bases and J gave up 4 bases, with 9 bases separating them. CDR3 nucleotides: TGCAGCGTTGAAATACAGGTTAATCAGCCCCAGCATTTT. Translation gives CSVEIQVNQPQHF.

Turning to this clone: Additional DNA sequences in this sample encode the identical CDR3. The gene calls are TRBV7-9 and TRBJ1-2; 10 nucleotides agree with TRBD1. The germline CDR1 and CDR2 sequences are SEHNR and FQNEAQ (reference sequence). This CDR3 contains 16 residues. Trimming took 5 bases from V and 7 from J; bases not matched to a gene: 13. The CDR3 DNA reads as TGTGCCAGCAGCACAGGACAGGGGGTTGGGTTTGGTGGCTACACCTTC. As protein: CASSTGQGVGFGGYTF.

This chain links TRBV6-1 with TRBJ2-3, with a tentative D call TRBD2 (7 bases). The CDR3 covers 14 residues. Germline V gene sequence: CDR1 MNHNS, CDR2 SASEGT. Deletions cut 7 bases from V and 4 bases from J, with 15 bases between. CDR3 residues: CASTRGAQADTQYF. The CDR3 DNA follows: TGTGCCAGCACCCGGGGGGCTCAGGCAGATACGCAGTATTTT.

Note on this clone: Other DNA sequences in this sample translate to the same CDR3. V gene TRBV9 combines with J gene TRBJ2-3, with TRBD2 matching 7 bases. Germline assignment: CDR1 SGDLS and CDR2 YYNGEE. With 1 base clipped from V and 0 bases from J, the junction kept 2 bases outside the gene matches. This CDR3 contains 15 residues. DNA for the CDR3: TGTGCCAGCAGCGTAAGCGGGGTTAGCACAGATACGCAGTATTTT. Translated: CASSVSGVSTDTQYF. Combining the CDR3 with reference TRBV9 and TRBJ2-3 gives the whole variable domain DSGVTQTPKHLITATGQRVTLRCSPRSGDLSVYWYQQSLDQGLQFLIQYYNGEERAKGNILERFSAQQFPDLHSELNLSSLELGDSALYFCASSVSGVSTDTQYFGPGTRLTVL.

V usage is TRBV2 and J usage is TRBJ1-2, with 7 bases fitting TRBD1. CDR3 length: 15 residues. The germline V gene encodes CDR1 SNHLY and CDR2 FYNNEI. V lost 6 bases to trimming and J lost 4 bases; unmatched junction nucleotides: 11. The CDR3 spells CASRAGTVGSYGYTF. DNA for the CDR3: TGTGCCAGCAGGGCCGGGACAGTCGGTTCCTATGGCTACACCTTC.

The genes are TRBV7-2 and TRBJ1-4, with a tentative D call TRBD1 (6 bases). V shed 6 bases and J shed 2 bases, with 16 bases lying between them. CDR3 size: 16 residues. Germline V gene sequence: CDR1 SGHTA, CDR2 FQGNSA. DNA of the CDR3: TGTGCCAGCAGTCTAGGGGGGGCGCTGACTAATGAAAAACTGTTTTTT. This sequence encodes CASSLGGALTNEKLFF. Full variable domain (missing parts from reference TRBV7-2 and TRBJ1-4): GAGVSQSPSNKVTEKGKDVELRCDPISGHTALYWYRQSLGQGLEFLIYFQGNSAPDKSGLPSDRFSAERTGGSVSTLTIQRTQQEDSAVYLCASSLGGALTNEKLFFGSGTQLSVL.

Comment on this clone: The junction differs from germline at one of its ends, possibly a read error. V and J are TRBV19 and TRBJ1-1; tentatively, D is TRBD1 (5 bases). CDR3 length: 15 residues. From germline, CDR1 is LNHDA and CDR2 SQIVND (reference sequence). The CDR3 DNA sequence: TGTGCCAGTAGTATTGGGGGTTTGTTGAAGACTGAAGCTTTCTTT. Its translation: CASSIGGLLKTEAFF.